Presented here are 20 T cell receptor beta chains from one specimen sequenced in a study of blood T cell repertoires in COVID-19. Profiled with immunoSEQ multiplex PCR; TCRdb holds only in-frame clones, not every one. Of 220,000 or so clones listed, 82% are singletons. Sequencing was performed on peripheral blood. Receptors were obtained from a woman aged 80 or over with COVID-19, enrolled during active disease.

This clone came up a few times. V usage is TRBV30 and J usage is TRBJ2-6; possible D gene TRBD1, 5 bases. This CDR3 has 16 residues. The germline CDR1 and CDR2 sequences are GTSNPN and SVGIG (reference sequence). Trimming left V 1 base short and J 0 bases short, with 10 bases between. CDR3 sequence (DNA): TGTGCCTGGAGTGCAGGGCCTAGCTCTGGGGCCAACGTCCTGACTTTC. It is translated as CAWSAGPSSGANVLTF.

The chain joins TRBV30 to TRBJ1-1; D is possibly TRBD1 (5 bases). CDR3 length: 15 residues. Deletions cut 0 bases from V and 6 bases from J, with 17 bases between. CDR1 and CDR2 (germline): GTSNPN, SVGIG (reference sequence). CDR3 loop: CAWSVRGKGHPEAFF. The CDR3 DNA sequence: TGTGCCTGGAGTGTACGTGGAAAAGGACATCCTGAAGCTTTCTTT.

The V and J genes are TRBV6-5 and TRBJ1-3, with D possibly TRBD1 on 6 matching bases. The CDR3 consists of 15 residues. V was pared by 2 bases and J by 1 base, with 9 bases between. CDR1 and CDR2 from the germline V gene are MNHEY and SVGAGI. CDR3 nucleotides: TGTGCCAGCAGTTACCAACAGGGATCTGGAAACACCATATATTTT. Translation gives CASSYQQGSGNTIYF.

This chain joins TRBV7-2 and TRBJ1-5, with D maybe TRBD1 (6 bases). Germline V gene lookup returns CDR1 SGHTA and CDR2 FQGNSA. This CDR3 has 15 amino acids. V lost 4 bases and J 7 bases, leaving 17 bases between the germline ends. CDR3: CASSSMLHRAQPQHF. For the CDR3, the DNA is TGTGCCAGCAGCTCCATGCTCCACAGGGCCCAGCCCCAGCATTTT.

Only a few counts were recorded for this clone. The chain joins TRBV6-6 to TRBJ1-5; D not resolved. Trimming cost V 4 bases and J 3 bases, with 13 bases left between them. Germline CDR1 reads MNHNY; CDR2 reads SVGAGI (reference sequence). The CDR3 length is 15 residues. CDR3 sequence reads: CASSSLARSNQPQHF. The CDR3 nucleotides are TGTGCCAGCAGTTCATTGGCCAGGTCCAATCAGCCCCAGCATTTT.

The gene calls are TRBV19 and TRBJ2-2; D unresolved. The CDR3 contains 12 residues. Between the trimmed V and J ends, which lost 5 bases and 6 bases, there was a span of 7 bases. The germline V gene encodes CDR1 LNHDA and CDR2 SQIVND (reference sequence). Here the CDR3 DNA reads TGTGCCAGTAGTTTTCAGGCCGGGGAGCTGTTTTTT. Protein product: CASSFQAGELFF.

V gene TRBV5-6 combines with J gene TRBJ1-6; 7 nucleotides align to TRBD1. J lost 9 bases, V lost 4 bases, and 16 bases had no gene match. The CDR3 is 17 amino acids. Germline CDR1 is SGHDT and CDR2 is YYEEEE. CDR3 nucleotides: TGTGCCAGCAGCATAATGGGTTTGACAGGGAGAGGTTCACCCCTCCACTTT. This encodes CASSIMGLTGRGSPLHF. The entire variable domain, with the rest obtained from reference TRBV5-6 and TRBJ1-6, is as follows: DAGVTQSPTHLIKTRGQQVTLRCSPKSGHDTVSWYQQALGQGPQFIFQYYEEEERQRGNFPDRFSGHQFPNYSSELNVNALLLGDSALYLCASSIMGLTGRGSPLHFGNGTRLTVT.

This clone was recorded once. This rearrangement joins TRBV29-1 to TRBJ1-4, with D possibly TRBD1 on 5 matching bases. V was pared by 4 bases and J by 7 bases, with 10 bases between. The germline V gene has CDR1 SQVTM and CDR2 ANQGSEA. CDR3 length: 12 amino acids. The CDR3 DNA is TGCAGCGTTGCGGAGGGGAGTGAAAAACTGTTTTTT. This gives the protein CSVAEGSEKLFF.

This clone was seen just once. The chain has TRBV3-1 (or the pseudogene TRBV3-2) and TRBJ2-7, with 10 nucleotides matching TRBD2. The CDR3 is 16 amino acids. Trimming removed 1 base from V and 7 bases from J; junction bases left unmatched: 10. Germline CDR1 is LGHDT and CDR2 is YNNKEL (reference sequence). The CDR3 DNA is TGTGCCAGCAGCCAAGTCATAACTAGCGGGGTAGGAGAGCAGTACTTC. The encoded protein is CASSQVITSGVGEQYF.

This chain links TRBV5-6 with TRBJ2-5; 8 bases fit TRBD1. The V gene's germline CDR1 is SGHDT and CDR2 YYEEEE. The ends lost 3 bases at V and 2 bases at J; junction bases unmatched: 9. There are 16 residues in the CDR3. CDR3 DNA: TGTGCCAGCAGCTCCCAGGGGGCGGGAATGCAAGAGACCCAGTACTTC. The encoded protein is CASSSQGAGMQETQYF. Looking up the rest from reference TRBV5-6 and TRBJ2-5 gives the full variable domain: DAGVTQSPTHLIKTRGQQVTLRCSPKSGHDTVSWYQQALGQGPQFIFQYYEEEERQRGNFPDRFSGHQFPNYSSELNVNALLLGDSALYLCASSSQGAGMQETQYFGPGTRLLVL.

This clone was picked up one time. The chain employs TRBV2 and TRBJ2-3; TRBD2 agrees at 16 bases. Trimming cost V 6 bases and J 7 bases; bases outside gene matches: 4. The CDR3 totals 15 residues. CDR1 SNHLY and CDR2 FYNNEI come from the germline V gene. CDR3 region: CASSLGLAGGYTQYF. The CDR3, as DNA: TGTGCCAGCAGCCTGGGACTAGCGGGGGGGTATACGCAGTATTTT.

This chain joins TRBV18 and TRBJ1-2, with D perhaps TRBD1 (6 bases). CDR3 size: 14 residues. Germline-derived CDR1 and CDR2 are KGHSH and LQKENI. Deletions cut 3 bases from V and 6 bases from J, with 14 bases between. CDR3: CASSPKDRPDGYTF. In DNA, the CDR3 is TGTGCCAGCTCACCTAAAGACAGGCCGGATGGCTACACCTTC.

This rearrangement joins TRBV6-1 to TRBJ2-5; weak D call: TRBD1 (6 bases). Trimming took off 5 bases at V and 3 bases at J, with 10 bases between the two ends. Per the germline V gene, CDR1 is MNHNS and CDR2 is SASEGT. The CDR3 is 13 residues long. CDR3 nucleotides: TGTGCCAGCAGTCGCCGACAGGAAGAGACCCAGTACTTC. Its protein is CASSRRQEETQYF.

The chain has TRBV30 and TRBJ1-4; D gene ambiguous. Germline values: CDR1 GTSNPN, CDR2 SVGIG (reference sequence). V was cut by 2 bases and J by 4 bases, with 8 bases left in between. The CDR3 contains 13 residues. The CDR3 DNA sequence: TGTGCCTGGAGTTGGGGAGGTAATGAAAAACTGTTTTTT. Encoded protein: CAWSWGGNEKLFF.

The rearrangement joins TRBV11-3 to TRBJ2-1; 7 bases fit TRBD1. V shed 5 bases and J 10 bases; nucleotides not matched to a gene: 14. Germline lookup yields CDR1 SGHNT and CDR2 YENEEA. The CDR3 has 15 residues. The CDR3 sequence: CASSKGQSSFGEQFF. The CDR3 region has the DNA TGTGCCAGCAGCAAGGGACAGTCCTCCTTTGGGGAGCAGTTCTTC.

About this clone: At one boundary the junction diverges from the germline segment, which might be a read error. The chain has TRBV28 and TRBJ1-2; TRBD1 matches 12 bases. The CDR3 contains 12 residues. Germline V CDR1 and CDR2: MDHEN, SYDVKM. Here the CDR3 DNA reads TGTGCCAGCAGCCGTGGGACAGGGGGCGCCGGCTTC. Its translation is CASSRGTGGAGF.

J is TRBJ2-5 and V is TRBV5-4, with D hard to call. CDR3 length equals 11 residues. The germline V and J ends were trimmed by 5 bases and 8 bases, with 10 bases remaining between them. Germline V lookup: CDR1 SGHNT, CDR2 YYREEE (reference sequence). The CDR3 bases are TGTGCCAGCAGTTCTCAGGCAACCCAGTACTTC. Its translation: CASSSQATQYF.

The genes are TRBV7-2 and TRBJ2-7; D gene uncertain. The CDR3 sequence is 13 residues long. Germline lookup yields CDR1 SGHTA and CDR2 FQGNSA. Trimming stripped 5 bases from V and 6 bases from J, with 14 bases between. CDR3 DNA sequence: TGTGCCAGCAGCCCCAGGAAGGTGGGCGAGCAGTACTTC. Translated, it gives CASSPRKVGEQYF.

The chain has TRBV2 and TRBJ2-5, with D maybe TRBD1 (5 bases). Trimming shortened V by 2 bases and J by 6 bases, and 16 bases separated the two germline ends. Looked up from germline, CDR1 is SNHLY and CDR2 is FYNNEI. CDR3 length: 15 amino acids. The CDR3 sequence is CASSETLGWGQTQYF. CDR3 nucleotides: TGTGCCAGCAGTGAAACTCTTGGGTGGGGCCAGACCCAGTACTTC.

This chain joins TRBV5-6 and TRBJ1-2; D gene uncertain. The CDR3 spans 14 residues. The V and J ends lost 4 bases and 3 bases respectively, with 13 bases between them. From germline, CDR1 is SGHDT and CDR2 YYEEEE. The CDR3 loop reads CASSRESGDYGYTF. For the CDR3, the DNA is TGTGCCAGCAGCCGTGAGTCCGGGGACTATGGCTACACCTTC.